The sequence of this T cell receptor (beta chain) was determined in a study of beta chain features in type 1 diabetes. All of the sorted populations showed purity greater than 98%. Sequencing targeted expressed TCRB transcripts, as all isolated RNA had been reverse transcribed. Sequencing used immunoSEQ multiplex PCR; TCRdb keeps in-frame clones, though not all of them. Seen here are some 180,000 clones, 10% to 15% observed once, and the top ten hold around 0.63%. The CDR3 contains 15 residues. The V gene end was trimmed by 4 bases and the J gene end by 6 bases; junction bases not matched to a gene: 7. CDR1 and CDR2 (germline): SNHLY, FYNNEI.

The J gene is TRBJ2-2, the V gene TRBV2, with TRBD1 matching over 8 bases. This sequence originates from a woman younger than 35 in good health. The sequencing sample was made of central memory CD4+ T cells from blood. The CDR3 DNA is TGTGCCAGCAGTGGGACAGGGTGGAATTCCGGGGAGCTGTTTTTT. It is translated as CASSGTGWNSGELFF. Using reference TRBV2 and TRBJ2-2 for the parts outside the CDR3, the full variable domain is EPEVTQTPSHQVTQMGQEVILRCVPISNHLYFYWYRQILGQKVEFLVSFYNNEISEKSEIFDDQFSVERPDGSNFTLKIRSTKLEDSAMYFCASSGTGWNSGELFFGEGSRLTVL.